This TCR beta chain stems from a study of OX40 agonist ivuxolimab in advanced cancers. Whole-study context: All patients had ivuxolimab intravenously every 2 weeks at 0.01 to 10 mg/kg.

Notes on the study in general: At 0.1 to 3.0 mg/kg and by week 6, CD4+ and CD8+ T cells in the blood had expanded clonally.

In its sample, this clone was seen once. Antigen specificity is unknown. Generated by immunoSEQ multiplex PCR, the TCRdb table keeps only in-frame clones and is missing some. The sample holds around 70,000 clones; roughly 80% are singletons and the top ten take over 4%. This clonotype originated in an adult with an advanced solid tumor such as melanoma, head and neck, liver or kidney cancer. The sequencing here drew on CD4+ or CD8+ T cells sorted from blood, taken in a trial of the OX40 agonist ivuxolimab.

The CDR3 loop is CASSLARDRGTDTQYF. CDR3 bases: TGTGCCAGCAGCTTAGCTCGGGACAGGGGCACAGATACGCAGTATTTT. The V call is TRBV7-2, the J call TRBJ2-3; TRBD1 matches at 9 bases. The V gene's germline CDR1 is SGHTA and CDR2 FQGNSA. The CDR3 is 16 amino acids. With V trimmed by 0 bases and J by 1 base, 2 bases remained unmatched.